In this sample, the clone carrying this TCR beta chain turned up a few times. This entry belongs to a study of T cells of healthy individuals. TCRdb re-called the 5' RACE reads with MiXCR, one entry per CDR3 protein. The data contain about 82,000 distinct CDR3 sequences, more than 5% of them singletons. The CDR3 extends over 18 amino acids. Germline V lookup: CDR1 LGHNA, CDR2 YSLEER. After removal of 1 base from V and 1 base from J, the junction contained 10 bases not matched to a gene. The genes are TRBV4-3 and TRBJ2-3, with 8 bases identical to TRBD2. The source is a female donor in good health. The CDR3 nucleotides read TGCGCCAGCAGCCAAGGTGGAGCGGGAGTTTGGGGCACAGATACGCAGTATTTT. The encoded protein is CASSQGGAGVWGTDTQYF.